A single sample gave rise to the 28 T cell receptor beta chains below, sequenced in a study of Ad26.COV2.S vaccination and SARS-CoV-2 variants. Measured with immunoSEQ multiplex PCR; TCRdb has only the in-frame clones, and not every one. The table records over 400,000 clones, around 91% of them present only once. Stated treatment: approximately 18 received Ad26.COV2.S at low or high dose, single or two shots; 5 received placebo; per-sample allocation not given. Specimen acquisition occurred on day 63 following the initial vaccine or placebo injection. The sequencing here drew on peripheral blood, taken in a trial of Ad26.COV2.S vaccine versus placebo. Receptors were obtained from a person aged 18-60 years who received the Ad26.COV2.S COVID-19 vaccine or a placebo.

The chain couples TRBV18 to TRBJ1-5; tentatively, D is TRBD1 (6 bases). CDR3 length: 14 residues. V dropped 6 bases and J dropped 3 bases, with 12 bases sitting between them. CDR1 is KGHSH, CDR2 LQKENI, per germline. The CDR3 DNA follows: TGTGCCAGCTCGAAGGGACACAACAATCAGCCCCAGCATTTT. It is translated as CASSKGHNNQPQHF. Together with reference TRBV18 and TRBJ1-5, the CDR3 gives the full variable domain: NAGVMQNPRHLVRRRGQEARLRCSPMKGHSHVYWYRQLPEEGLKFMVYLQKENIIDESGMPKERFSAEFPKEGPSILRIQQVVRGDSAAYFCASSKGHNNQPQHFGDGTRLSIL.

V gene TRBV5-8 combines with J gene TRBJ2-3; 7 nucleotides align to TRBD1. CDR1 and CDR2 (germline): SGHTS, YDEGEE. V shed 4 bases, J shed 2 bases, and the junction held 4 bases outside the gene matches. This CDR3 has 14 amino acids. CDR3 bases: TGTGCCAGCAGCACGGGACAGATCACAGATACGCAGTATTTT. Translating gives CASSTGQITDTQYF.

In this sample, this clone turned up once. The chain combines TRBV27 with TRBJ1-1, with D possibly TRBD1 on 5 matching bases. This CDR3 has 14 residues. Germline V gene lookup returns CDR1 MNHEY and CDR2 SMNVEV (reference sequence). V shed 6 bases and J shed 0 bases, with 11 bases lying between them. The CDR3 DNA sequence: TGTGCCAGCAGCACGGGACTCTTGAACACTGAAGCTTTCTTT. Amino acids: CASSTGLLNTEAFF.

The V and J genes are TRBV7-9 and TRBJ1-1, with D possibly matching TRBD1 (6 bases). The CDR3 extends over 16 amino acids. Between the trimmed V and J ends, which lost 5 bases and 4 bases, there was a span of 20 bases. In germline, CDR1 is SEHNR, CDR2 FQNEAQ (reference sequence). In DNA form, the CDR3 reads TGTGCCAGCAGCGCGCCCCTAGGGGGGATTGGCACTGAAGCTTTCTTT. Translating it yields CASSAPLGGIGTEAFF.

CDR3 sequence reads: CASEAGRDYGYTF. The CDR3 region has the DNA TGTGCCAGTGAAGCAGGAAGGGACTATGGCTACACCTTC. V usage is TRBV28 and J usage is TRBJ1-2; D is undetermined. Trimming left V 9 bases short and J 3 bases short, with 14 bases between. Germline CDR1 is MDHEN and CDR2 is SYDVKM. The CDR3 extends over 13 amino acids.

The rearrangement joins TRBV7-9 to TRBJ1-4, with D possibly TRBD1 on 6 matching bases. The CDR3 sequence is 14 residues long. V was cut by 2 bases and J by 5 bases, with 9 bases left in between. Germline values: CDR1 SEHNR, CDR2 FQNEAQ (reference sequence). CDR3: CASSLQTGNEKLFF. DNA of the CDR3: TGTGCCAGCAGCTTACAGACAGGAAATGAAAAACTGTTTTTT.

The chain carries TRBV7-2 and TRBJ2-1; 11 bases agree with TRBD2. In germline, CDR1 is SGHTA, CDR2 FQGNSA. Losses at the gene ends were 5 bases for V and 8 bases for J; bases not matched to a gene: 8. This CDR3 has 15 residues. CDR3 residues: CASSPLAGGSHEQFF. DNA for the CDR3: TGTGCCAGCAGCCCTCTAGCGGGAGGATCCCATGAGCAGTTCTTC.

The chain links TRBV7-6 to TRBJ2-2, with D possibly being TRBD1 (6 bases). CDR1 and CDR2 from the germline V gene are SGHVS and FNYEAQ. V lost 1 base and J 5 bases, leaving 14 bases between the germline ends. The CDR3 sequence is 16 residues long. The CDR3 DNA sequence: TGTGCCAGCAGCTTAGTGGTGGGACATAAAACCGGGGAGCTGTTTTTT. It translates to CASSLVVGHKTGELFF.

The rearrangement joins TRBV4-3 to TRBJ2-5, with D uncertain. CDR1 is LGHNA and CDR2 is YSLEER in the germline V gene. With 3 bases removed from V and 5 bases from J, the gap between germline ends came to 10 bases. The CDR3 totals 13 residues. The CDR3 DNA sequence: TGCGCCAGCAGCCAGGACCGCTGGGAGACCCAGTACTTC. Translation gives CASSQDRWETQYF.

CDR3 DNA: TGTGCCTGGTCACGGGACAGGGGGCGGGTAGCGGGAGGCCAAGAGACCCAGTACTTC. Amino acids: CAWSRDRGRVAGGQETQYF. The chain recombines TRBV30 with TRBJ2-5; 12 bases are a match to TRBD1. Germline loops: CDR1 GTSNPN, CDR2 SVGIG (reference sequence). This CDR3 comprises 19 residues. The junction had 17 bases not matched to a gene; V was cut back by 5 bases and J by 1 base.

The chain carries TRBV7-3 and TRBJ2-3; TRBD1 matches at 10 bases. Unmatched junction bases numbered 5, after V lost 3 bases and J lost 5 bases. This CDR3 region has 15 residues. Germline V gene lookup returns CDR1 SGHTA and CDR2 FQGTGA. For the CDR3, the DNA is TGTGCCAGCAGCTTCTGGACAGGGGGACAAGATACGCAGTATTTT. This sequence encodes CASSFWTGGQDTQYF.

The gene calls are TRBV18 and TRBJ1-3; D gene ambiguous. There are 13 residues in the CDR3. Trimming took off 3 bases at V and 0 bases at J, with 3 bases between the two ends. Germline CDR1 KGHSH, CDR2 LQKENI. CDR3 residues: CASSPPSGNTIYF. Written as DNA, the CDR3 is TGTGCCAGCTCACCCCCCTCTGGAAACACCATATATTTT.

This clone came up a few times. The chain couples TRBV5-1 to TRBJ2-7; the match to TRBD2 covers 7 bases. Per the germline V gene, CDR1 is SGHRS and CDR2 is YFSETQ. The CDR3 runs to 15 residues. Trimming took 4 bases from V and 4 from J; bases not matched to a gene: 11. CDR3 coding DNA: TGCGCCAGCAGCGTCGGCCGGGACTACCCTTACGAGCAGTACTTC. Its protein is CASSVGRDYPYEQYF.

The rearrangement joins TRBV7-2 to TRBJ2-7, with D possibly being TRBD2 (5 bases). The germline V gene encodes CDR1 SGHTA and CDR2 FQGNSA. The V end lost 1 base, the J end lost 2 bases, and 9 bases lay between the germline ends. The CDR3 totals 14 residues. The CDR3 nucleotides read TGTGCCAGCAGCTTAGGAGGGAGTACCTACGAGCAGTACTTC. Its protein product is CASSLGGSTYEQYF. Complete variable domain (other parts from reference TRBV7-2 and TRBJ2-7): GAGVSQSPSNKVTEKGKDVELRCDPISGHTALYWYRQSLGQGLEFLIYFQGNSAPDKSGLPSDRFSAERTGGSVSTLTIQRTQQEDSAVYLCASSLGGSTYEQYFGPGTRLTVT.

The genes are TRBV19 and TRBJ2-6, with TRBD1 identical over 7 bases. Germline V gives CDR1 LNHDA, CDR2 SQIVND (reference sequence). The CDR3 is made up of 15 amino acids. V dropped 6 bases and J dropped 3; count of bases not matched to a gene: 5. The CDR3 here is CASRKGASGANVLTF. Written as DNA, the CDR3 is TGTGCCAGTAGGAAGGGGGCAAGTGGGGCCAACGTCCTGACTTTC. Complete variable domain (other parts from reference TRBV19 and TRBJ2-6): DGGITQSPKYLFRKEGQNVTLSCEQNLNHDAMYWYRQDPGQGLRLIYYSQIVNDFQKGDIAEGYSVSREKKESFPLTVTSAQKNPTAFYLCASRKGASGANVLTFGAGSRLTVL.

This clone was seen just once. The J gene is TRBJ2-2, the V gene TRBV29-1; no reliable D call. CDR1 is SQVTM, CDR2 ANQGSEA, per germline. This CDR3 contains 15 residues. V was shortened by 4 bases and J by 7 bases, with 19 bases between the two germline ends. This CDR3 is CSVAEGPTLGGELFF. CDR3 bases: TGCAGCGTTGCCGAAGGCCCTACCTTGGGCGGGGAGCTGTTTTTT.

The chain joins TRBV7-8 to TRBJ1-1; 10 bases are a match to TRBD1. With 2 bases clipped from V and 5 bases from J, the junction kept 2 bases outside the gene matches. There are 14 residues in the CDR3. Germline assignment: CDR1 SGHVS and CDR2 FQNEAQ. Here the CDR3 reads CASSLRDRGTEAFF. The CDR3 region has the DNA TGTGCCAGCAGCTTAAGGGACAGGGGTACTGAAGCTTTCTTT.

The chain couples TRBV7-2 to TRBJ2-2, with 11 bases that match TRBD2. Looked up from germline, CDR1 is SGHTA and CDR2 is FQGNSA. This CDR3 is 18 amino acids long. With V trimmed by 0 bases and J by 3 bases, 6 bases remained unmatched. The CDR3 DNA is TGTGCCAGCAGCTTAGCTAGCGGGAGGGCCTTGGACACCGGGGAGCTGTTTTTT. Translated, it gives CASSLASGRALDTGELFF. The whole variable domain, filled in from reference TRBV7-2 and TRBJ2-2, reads GAGVSQSPSNKVTEKGKDVELRCDPISGHTALYWYRQSLGQGLEFLIYFQGNSAPDKSGLPSDRFSAERTGGSVSTLTIQRTQQEDSAVYLCASSLASGRALDTGELFFGEGSRLTVL.

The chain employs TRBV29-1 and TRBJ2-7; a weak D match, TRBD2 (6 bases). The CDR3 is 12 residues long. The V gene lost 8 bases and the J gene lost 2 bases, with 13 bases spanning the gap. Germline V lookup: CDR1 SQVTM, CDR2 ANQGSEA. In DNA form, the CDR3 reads TGCAGCTACGCGGAGGGCCCCTACGAGCAGTACTTC. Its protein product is CSYAEGPYEQYF.

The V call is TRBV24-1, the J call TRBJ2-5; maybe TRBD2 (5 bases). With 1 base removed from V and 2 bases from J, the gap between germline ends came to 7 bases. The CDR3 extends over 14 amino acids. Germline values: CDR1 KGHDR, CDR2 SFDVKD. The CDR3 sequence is CATSDLAEQETQYF. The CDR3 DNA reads TGTGCCACCAGTGATTTAGCGGAGCAAGAGACCCAGTACTTC.

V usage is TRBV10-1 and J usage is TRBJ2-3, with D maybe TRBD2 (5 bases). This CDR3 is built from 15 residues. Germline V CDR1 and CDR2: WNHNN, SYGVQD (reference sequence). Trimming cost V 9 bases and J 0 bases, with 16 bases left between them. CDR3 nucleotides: TGCGCCAGGACCATAGCGTATCTTAGCACAGATACGCAGTATTTT. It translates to CARTIAYLSTDTQYF.

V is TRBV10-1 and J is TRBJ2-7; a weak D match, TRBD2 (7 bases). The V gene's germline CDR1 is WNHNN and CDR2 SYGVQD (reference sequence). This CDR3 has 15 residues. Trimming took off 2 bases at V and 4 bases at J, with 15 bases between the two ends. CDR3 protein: CASSETGRAEYEQYF. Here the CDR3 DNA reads TGCGCCAGCAGTGAGACAGGGAGGGCCGAGTACGAGCAGTACTTC.

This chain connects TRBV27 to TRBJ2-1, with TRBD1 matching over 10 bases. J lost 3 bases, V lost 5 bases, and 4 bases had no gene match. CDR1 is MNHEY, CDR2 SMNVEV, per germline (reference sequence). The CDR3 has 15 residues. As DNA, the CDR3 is TGTGCCAGCAGTCCAGGACAGGGGGTCTACAATGAGCAGTTCTTC. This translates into CASSPGQGVYNEQFF.

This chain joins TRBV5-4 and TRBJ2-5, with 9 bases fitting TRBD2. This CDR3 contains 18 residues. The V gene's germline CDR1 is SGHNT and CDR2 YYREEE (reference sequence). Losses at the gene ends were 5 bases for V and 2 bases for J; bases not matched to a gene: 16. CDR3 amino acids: CASRQGPLTSGPQETQYF. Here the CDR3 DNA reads TGTGCCAGCAGGCAGGGGCCCCTTACTAGCGGGCCGCAAGAGACCCAGTACTTC.

DNA of the CDR3: TGTGCCAGCAGTTTGTGGGGGCAGGGGGTCGACAGCAATCAGCCCCAGCATTTT. Its protein product is CASSLWGQGVDSNQPQHF. The chain carries TRBV28 and TRBJ1-5, with 7 bases fitting TRBD1. Germline loops: CDR1 MDHEN, CDR2 SYDVKM. With V trimmed by 3 bases and J by 1 base, 12 bases remained unmatched. The CDR3 contains 18 residues.

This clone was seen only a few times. In nucleotides, the CDR3 is TGTGCCAGCAGTTTCCAGGGGGCGCCCTTCACCTTC. It translates to CASSFQGAPFTF. J is TRBJ1-2 and V is TRBV28; 8 nucleotides line up with TRBD1. Per the germline V gene, CDR1 is MDHEN and CDR2 is SYDVKM. V shed 3 bases and J 13 bases; nucleotides not matched to a gene: 7. The CDR3 loop spans 12 amino acids.

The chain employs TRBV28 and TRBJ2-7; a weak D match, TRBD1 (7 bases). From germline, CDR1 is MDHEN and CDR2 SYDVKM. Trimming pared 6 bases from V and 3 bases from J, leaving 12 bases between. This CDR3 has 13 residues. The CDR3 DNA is TGTGCCAGCAGGCGGGACAGCCTCTACGAGCAGTACTTC. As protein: CASRRDSLYEQYF.

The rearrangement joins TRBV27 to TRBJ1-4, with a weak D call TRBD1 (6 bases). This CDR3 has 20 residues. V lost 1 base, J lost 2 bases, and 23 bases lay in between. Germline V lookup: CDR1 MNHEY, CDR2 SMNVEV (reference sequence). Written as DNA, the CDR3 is TGTGCCAGCAGTTTATACTTCCAGACAGGCGCCAGAAGCACTAATGAAAAACTGTTTTTT. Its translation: CASSLYFQTGARSTNEKLFF.